This TCR beta chain was recovered during a study of cytomegalovirus exposure and HLA in healthy donors. There are 16 residues in the CDR3. V trimming: 4 bases; J trimming: 2 bases; junction bases outside the gene matches: 8. Germline-derived CDR1 and CDR2 are SGDLS and YYNGEE. The PCR employed 60 Vbeta primers together with 13 Jbeta primers. Libraries were prepared by immunoSEQ multiplex PCR; TCRdb keeps only in-frame clonotypes and omits some of them. The sample yields over 150,000 clones, around 77% seen once. The source is a woman aged 25 to 45 in good health and CMV-seronegative. The sample taken for sequencing was PBMCs. The rearrangement joins TRBV9 to TRBJ1-2; 10 bases map to TRBD1. CDR3 bases: TGTGCCAGCAGCATTCCGACAGGGGGCTTAAACTATGGCTACACCTTC. Its translation is CASSIPTGGLNYGYTF.